The 5 T cell receptor beta chains in this list originate from one sample, sequenced in a study of T cells in localized non-small cell lung cancer. TCRdb's table, derived via immunoSEQ multiplex PCR, lists solely in-frame clones and lacks some. This sample has some 16,000 clones, with around 89% found just once. Here the sequenced sample was peripheral blood, taken before any cancer treatment. Receptors originate from a male donor at least 60 years old with stage II squamous cell lung carcinoma.

V is TRBV28 and J is TRBJ2-6, with TRBD2 matching over 11 bases. Trimming at V came to 4 bases and at J to 4 bases, leaving 9 bases not matched to a gene. The CDR3 sequence is 18 residues long. Looked up from germline, CDR1 is MDHEN and CDR2 is SYDVKM. The CDR3 is CASSSFSGRALGANVLTF. For the CDR3, the DNA is TGTGCCAGCAGTTCCTTTAGCGGGAGGGCCCTGGGGGCCAACGTCCTGACTTTC.

The gene calls are TRBV12-5 and TRBJ2-1; D might be TRBD1 (6 bases). Germline V gene sequence: CDR1 LGHNT, CDR2 FRNRAP. V lost 5 bases, J lost 4 bases, and 12 bases lay in between. The CDR3 runs 14 residues. CDR3 bases: TGTGCTAGTGGTCCCGGGACACGGTACAATGAGCAGTTCTTC. Protein: CASGPGTRYNEQFF.

CDR3 nucleotides: TGCAGTGCAAAAGGGGGGACTGAAGCTTTCTTT. Protein product: CSAKGGTEAFF. The rearrangement links TRBV20-1 to TRBJ1-1, with a tentative D call TRBD1 (6 bases). CDR3 size: 11 residues. The germline V and J ends were trimmed by 6 bases and 5 bases, with 10 bases remaining between them. Germline-derived CDR1 and CDR2 are DFQATT and SNEGSKA (reference sequence).

The chain combines TRBV6-5 with TRBJ2-7, with 10 bases identical to TRBD1. This CDR3 region has 13 residues. Germline CDR1 MNHEY, CDR2 SVGAGI. The V and J ends lost 6 bases and 3 bases, in that order; junction bases with no gene match: 2. The CDR3 DNA is TGTGCCAGCAGAGGGACAGGGGACTACGAGCAGTACTTC. Protein product: CASRGTGDYEQYF.

V gene TRBV6-6 combines with J gene TRBJ1-1; D not resolved. CDR1 is MNHNY and CDR2 is SVGAGI in the germline V gene (reference sequence). CDR3 length: 14 amino acids. V lost 4 bases to trimming and J lost 6 bases, with 15 bases between them. DNA of the CDR3: TGTGCCAGCAGTTTGAACCCGGGTGTGGCTGAAGCTTTCTTT. This sequence encodes CASSLNPGVAEAFF.